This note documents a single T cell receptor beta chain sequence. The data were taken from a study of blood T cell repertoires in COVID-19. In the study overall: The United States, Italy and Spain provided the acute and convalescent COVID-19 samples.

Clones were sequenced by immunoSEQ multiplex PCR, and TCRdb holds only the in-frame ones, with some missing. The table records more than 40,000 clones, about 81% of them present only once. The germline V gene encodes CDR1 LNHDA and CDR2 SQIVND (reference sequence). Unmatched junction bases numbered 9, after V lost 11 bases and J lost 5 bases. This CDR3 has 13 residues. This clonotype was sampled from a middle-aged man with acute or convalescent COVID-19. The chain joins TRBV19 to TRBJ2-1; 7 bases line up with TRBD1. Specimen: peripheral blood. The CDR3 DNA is TGTGCCGTCTGCCCGACAGGGAACAATGAGCAGTTCTTC. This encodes CAVCPTGNNEQFF.